The 4 T cell receptor beta chains in this list originate from one sample, sequenced in a study of blood T cell repertoires in COVID-19. Libraries were prepared by immunoSEQ multiplex PCR; TCRdb keeps only in-frame clonotypes and omits some of them. This table holds over 250,000 clones, 65% to 90% found once. Sequences were obtained from peripheral blood. These receptors came from a man aged 50 or older with active or convalescent COVID-19.

About this clone: Other DNA sequences of this sample code for an identical CDR3. In nucleotides, the CDR3 is TGTGCCAGCAGTTTGGGGGGAGGTGAGCAGTTCTTC. Translating gives CASSLGGGEQFF. The chain couples TRBV7-9 to TRBJ2-1, with D maybe TRBD2 (6 bases). Looked up from germline, CDR1 is SEHNR and CDR2 is FQNEAQ (reference sequence). The CDR3 length is 12 residues. The V end lost 6 bases, the J end lost 9 bases, and 12 bases lay between the germline ends.

The chain couples TRBV5-1 to TRBJ1-5; D is undetermined. Germline-derived CDR1 and CDR2 are SGHRS and YFSETQ. This CDR3 is built from 15 residues. V lost 0 bases to trimming and J lost 4 bases, with 11 bases between them. The CDR3 DNA sequence: TGCGCCAGCAGCTTGGCCGGGGAGGAGAATCAGCCCCAGCATTTT. It translates to CASSLAGEENQPQHF.

The rearrangement uses TRBV30 and TRBJ2-3; 11 bases map to TRBD2. CDR1 is GTSNPN and CDR2 is SVGIG in the germline V gene (reference sequence). The CDR3 has 16 residues. J was trimmed by 2 bases and V by 5 bases; bases with no gene match: 9. CDR3 residues: CAWSTGTSGLTDTQYF. In DNA form, the CDR3 reads TGTGCCTGGTCAACCGGGACTAGCGGCCTCACAGATACGCAGTATTTT.

The V gene is TRBV29-1, the J gene TRBJ2-1; D is ambiguous. The CDR3 has 14 amino acids. V shed 7 bases and J shed 13 bases, with 26 bases lying between them. Germline V gene sequence: CDR1 SQVTM, CDR2 ANQGSEA. The CDR3 reads CSARKRSEEHPQFF. The DNA for the CDR3 is TGCAGCGCCCGAAAGCGCAGTGAGGAGCATCCTCAGTTCTTC.